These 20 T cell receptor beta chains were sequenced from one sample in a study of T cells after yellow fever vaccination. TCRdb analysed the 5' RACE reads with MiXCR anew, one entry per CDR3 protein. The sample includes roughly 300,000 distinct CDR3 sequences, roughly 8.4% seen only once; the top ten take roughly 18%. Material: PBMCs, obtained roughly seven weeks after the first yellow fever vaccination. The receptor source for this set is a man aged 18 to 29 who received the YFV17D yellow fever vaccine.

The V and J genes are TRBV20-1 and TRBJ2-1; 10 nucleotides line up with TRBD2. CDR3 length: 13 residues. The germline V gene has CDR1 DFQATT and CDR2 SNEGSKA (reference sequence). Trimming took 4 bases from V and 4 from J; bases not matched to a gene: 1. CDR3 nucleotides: TGCAGTGCTATTAGCGGGGGGTACAATGAGCAGTTCTTC. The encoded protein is CSAISGGYNEQFF.

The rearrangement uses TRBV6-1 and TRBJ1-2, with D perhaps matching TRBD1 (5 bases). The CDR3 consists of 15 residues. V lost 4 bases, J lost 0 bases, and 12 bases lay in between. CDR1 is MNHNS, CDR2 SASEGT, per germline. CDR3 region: CASSVSRGSNYGYTF. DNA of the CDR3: TGTGCCAGCAGTGTATCACGGGGGTCTAACTATGGCTACACCTTC.

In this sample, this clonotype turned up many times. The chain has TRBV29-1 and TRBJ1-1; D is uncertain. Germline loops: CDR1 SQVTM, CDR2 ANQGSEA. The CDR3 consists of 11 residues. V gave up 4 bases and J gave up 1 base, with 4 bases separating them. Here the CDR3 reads CSVARNTEAFF. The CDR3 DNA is TGCAGCGTTGCAAGGAACACTGAAGCTTTCTTT. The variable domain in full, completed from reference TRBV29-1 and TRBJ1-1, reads SAVISQKPSRDICQRGTSLTIQCQVDSQVTMMFWYRQQPGQSLTLIATANQGSEATYESGFVIDKFPISRPNLTFSTLTVSNMSPEDSSIYLCSVARNTEAFFGQGTRLTVV.

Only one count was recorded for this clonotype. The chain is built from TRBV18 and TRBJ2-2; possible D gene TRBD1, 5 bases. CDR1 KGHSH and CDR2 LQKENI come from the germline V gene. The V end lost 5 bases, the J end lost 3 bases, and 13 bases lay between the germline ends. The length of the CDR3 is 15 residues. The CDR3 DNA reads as TGTGCCAGCTCAATGCAGGGTGGATACACCGGGGAGCTGTTTTTT. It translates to CASSMQGGYTGELFF. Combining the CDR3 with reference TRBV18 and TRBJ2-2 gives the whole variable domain NAGVMQNPRHLVRRRGQEARLRCSPMKGHSHVYWYRQLPEEGLKFMVYLQKENIIDESGMPKERFSAEFPKEGPSILRIQQVVRGDSAAYFCASSMQGGYTGELFFGEGSRLTVL.

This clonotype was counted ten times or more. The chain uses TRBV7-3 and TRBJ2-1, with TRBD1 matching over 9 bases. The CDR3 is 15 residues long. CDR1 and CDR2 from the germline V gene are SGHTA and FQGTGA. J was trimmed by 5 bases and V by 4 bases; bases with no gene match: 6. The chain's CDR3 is CASSSPGQGNNEQFF. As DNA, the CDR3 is TGTGCCAGCAGCTCCCCAGGACAGGGGAACAATGAGCAGTTCTTC.

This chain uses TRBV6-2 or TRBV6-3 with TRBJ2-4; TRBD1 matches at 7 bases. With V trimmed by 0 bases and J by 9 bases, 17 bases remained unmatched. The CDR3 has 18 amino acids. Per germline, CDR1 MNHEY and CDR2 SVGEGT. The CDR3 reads CASSYSTGRGSSWGIQYF. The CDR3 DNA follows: TGTGCCAGCAGTTACTCGACTGGCAGGGGGTCCTCATGGGGCATTCAGTACTTC.

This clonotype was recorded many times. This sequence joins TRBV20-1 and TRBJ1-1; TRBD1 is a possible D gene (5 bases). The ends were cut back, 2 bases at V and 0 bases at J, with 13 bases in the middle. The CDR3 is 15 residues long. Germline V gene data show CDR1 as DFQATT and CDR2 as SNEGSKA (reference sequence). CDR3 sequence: CSARPGLGLNTEAFF. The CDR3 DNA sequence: TGCAGTGCTAGACCAGGCCTGGGACTGAACACTGAAGCTTTCTTT.

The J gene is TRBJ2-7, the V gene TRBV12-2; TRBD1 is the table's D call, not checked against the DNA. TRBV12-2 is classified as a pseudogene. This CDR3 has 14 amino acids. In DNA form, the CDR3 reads TGTGCAAGTCGCTTATACGAGGGGAGCTACGAGCAGTACGTC. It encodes CASRLYEGSYEQYV.

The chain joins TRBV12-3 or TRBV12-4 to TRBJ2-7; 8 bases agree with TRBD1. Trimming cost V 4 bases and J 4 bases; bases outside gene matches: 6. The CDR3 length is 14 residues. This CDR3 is CASSSDREWYEQYF. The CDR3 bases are TGTGCCAGCAGTTCGGACAGGGAGTGGTACGAGCAGTACTTC.

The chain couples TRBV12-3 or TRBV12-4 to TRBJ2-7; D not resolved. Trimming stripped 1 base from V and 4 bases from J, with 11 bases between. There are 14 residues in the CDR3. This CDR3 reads CASSLGRSAYEQYF. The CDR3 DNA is TGTGCCAGCAGTTTAGGGCGCTCCGCTTACGAGCAGTACTTC.

The chain's CDR3 is CASSLGQRGGYGELFF. The CDR3 DNA is TGTGCCAGCAGCTTGGGCCAGCGGGGGGGCTACGGGGAGCTGTTTTTT. This chain connects TRBV5-4 to TRBJ2-2; 10 nucleotides agree with TRBD2. Germline V gene data show CDR1 as SGHNT and CDR2 as YYREEE (reference sequence). CDR3 length: 16 residues. The J segment lost 7 bases and the V segment lost 0 bases, leaving 6 bases of the junction unmatched.

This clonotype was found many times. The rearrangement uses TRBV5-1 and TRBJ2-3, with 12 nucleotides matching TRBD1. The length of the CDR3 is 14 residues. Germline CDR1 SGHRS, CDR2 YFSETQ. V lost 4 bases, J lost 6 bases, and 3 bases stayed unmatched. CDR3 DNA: TGCGCCAGCAGCGGGACAGGGGGCGCCGATACGCAGTATTTT. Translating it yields CASSGTGGADTQYF.

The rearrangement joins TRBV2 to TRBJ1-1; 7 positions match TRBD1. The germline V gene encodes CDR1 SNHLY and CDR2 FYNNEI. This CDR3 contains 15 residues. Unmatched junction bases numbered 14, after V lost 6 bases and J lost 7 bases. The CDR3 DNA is TGTGCCAGCAGGGGACCGCTGACAGGGTCGGGTGAAGCTTTCTTT. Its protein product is CASRGPLTGSGEAFF.

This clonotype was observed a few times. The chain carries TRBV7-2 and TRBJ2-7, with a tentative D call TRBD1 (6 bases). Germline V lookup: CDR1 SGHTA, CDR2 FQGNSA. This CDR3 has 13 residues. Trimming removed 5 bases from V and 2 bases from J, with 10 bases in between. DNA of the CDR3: TGTGCCAGCAGCGCCAGGACAGCCTACGAGCAGTACTTC. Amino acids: CASSARTAYEQYF.

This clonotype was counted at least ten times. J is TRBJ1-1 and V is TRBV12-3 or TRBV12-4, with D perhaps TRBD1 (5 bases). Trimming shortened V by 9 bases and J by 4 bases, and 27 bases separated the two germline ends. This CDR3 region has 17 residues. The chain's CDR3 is CASASGTWFQQSTEAFF. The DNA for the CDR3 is TGTGCCAGTGCTTCCGGGACGTGGTTTCAACAAAGCACTGAAGCTTTCTTT.

The CDR3 nucleotides read TGTGCCAGGAGCCCTGAGCTCAGGGCCGAGCAGTACTTC. This encodes CARSPELRAEQYF. V gene TRBV5-5 combines with J gene TRBJ2-7; TRBD1 is a possible D gene (5 bases). With 8 bases removed from V and 6 bases from J, the gap between germline ends came to 18 bases. The length of the CDR3 is 13 residues. CDR1 and CDR2 from the germline V gene are SGHKS and YYEKEE (reference sequence).

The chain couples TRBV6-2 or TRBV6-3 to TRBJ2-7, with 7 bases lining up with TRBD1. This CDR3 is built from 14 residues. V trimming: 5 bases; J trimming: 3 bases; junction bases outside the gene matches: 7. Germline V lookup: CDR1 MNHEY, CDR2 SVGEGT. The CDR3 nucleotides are TGTGCCAGCAGTACCGGGACAGCTGGCTACGAGCAGTACTTC. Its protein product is CASSTGTAGYEQYF.

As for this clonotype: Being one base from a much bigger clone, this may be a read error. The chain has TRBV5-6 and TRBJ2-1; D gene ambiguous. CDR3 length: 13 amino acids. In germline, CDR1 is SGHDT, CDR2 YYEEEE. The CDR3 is CANSPQAWPEQFF. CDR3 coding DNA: TGTGCCAACAGCCCCCAGGCCTGGCCTGAGCAGTTCTTC.

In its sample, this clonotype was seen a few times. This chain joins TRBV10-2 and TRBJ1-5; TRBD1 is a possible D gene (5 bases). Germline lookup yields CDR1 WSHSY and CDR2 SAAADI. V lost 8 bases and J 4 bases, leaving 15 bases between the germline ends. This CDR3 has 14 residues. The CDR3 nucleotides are TGCGCCAGCCGGGACGTAGGAGGGAATCAGCCCCAGCATTTT. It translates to CASRDVGGNQPQHF.

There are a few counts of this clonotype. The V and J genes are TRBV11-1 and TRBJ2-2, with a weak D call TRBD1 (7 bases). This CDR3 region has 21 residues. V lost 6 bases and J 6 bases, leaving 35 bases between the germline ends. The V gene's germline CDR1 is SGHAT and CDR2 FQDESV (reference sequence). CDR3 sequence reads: CASRPIAGQPFPYTKAGELFF. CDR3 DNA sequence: TGTGCCAGCAGACCTATTGCGGGACAGCCTTTTCCCTATACTAAGGCCGGGGAGCTGTTTTTT.